The source of this TCR beta chain is a study of control samples from healthy donors and cancer patients. Assay: immunoSEQ multiplex PCR; the TCRdb copy retains only in-frame clones and omits some. The data show around 92,000 clones, roughly four fifths seen once. The germline V gene has CDR1 GTSNPN and CDR2 SVGIG (reference sequence). Trimming removed 8 bases from V and 5 bases from J, with 20 bases in between. This CDR3 comprises 14 residues. This clone was picked up a small number of times. The rearrangement joins TRBV30 to TRBJ2-3; D is ambiguous. Source material: blood. The receptor comes from a man in his fifties or sixties in good health. The CDR3 DNA follows: TGTGCCGTAAACGACCGGTTGAACAGAGATACGCAGTATTTT. Residues: CAVNDRLNRDTQYF.